This T cell receptor (beta chain) emerged from a study of blood T cell repertoires in COVID-19. V lost 0 bases, J lost 0 bases, and 4 bases lay in between. The length of the CDR3 is 14 residues. Germline loops: CDR1 LGHNA, CDR2 YSLEER. A word on this clone: Other DNA sequences in the same sample also yield this CDR3.

Sequencing used immunoSEQ multiplex PCR; TCRdb keeps in-frame clones, though not all of them. The top ten clones hold 0.8% to 0.9% of a sample with some 400,000 clones, 91% of them seen once. The clonotype originates from a woman in her 40s who had been exposed to COVID-19. Sequencing was carried out using PBMCs or T cells enriched from blood (not recorded which). This rearrangement joins TRBV4-3 to TRBJ2-3; D call uncertain. Here the CDR3 reads CASSQDSSTDTQYF. In nucleotides, the CDR3 is TGCGCCAGCAGCCAAGATAGCAGCACAGATACGCAGTATTTT.